This TCR beta chain was sequenced in a study of regulatory T cells in long-lasting Graves disease. CDR3 length equals 13 residues. V was pared by 3 bases and J by 9 bases, with 12 bases between. Germline V gives CDR1 MDHEN, CDR2 SYDVKM. To make TCR beta libraries, researchers used iRepertoire HTBI primers and Arm-PCR of CDR3 regions. TCRdb analysed the multiplex PCR reads with MiXCR anew, one entry per CDR3 protein. The top ten clones hold roughly 23% of a sample with 400,000 to 500,000 distinct CDR3 sequences, approximately 16% of them seen once. This clonotype has at least ten counts. Time point in this sample: newly diagnosed GD, antithyroid drugs for less than 3 months. With RNA extracted from PBMCs as input, the TCR library was made. The sample also formed part of further work on T cells in Graves' hyperthyroidism and ophthalmopathy.

Material: peripheral blood mononuclear cells (PBMCs), obtained at new diagnosis, from a patient treated with antithyroid drugs. The gene calls are TRBV28 and TRBJ2-1; D is uncertain. The clonotype was recovered from a woman between 18 and 30 years old with Graves disease. CDR3 in DNA: TGTGCCAGCAGTTTGTTGGGGAAGGGTGAGCAGTTCTTC. It is translated as CASSLLGKGEQFF.